What follows describes a single TCR beta chain. The sample originates from a study of CD8+ T cells in alopecia areata. Across the study: Those treated were given oral tofacitinib at 5 to 10 mg twice daily.

Per germline, CDR1 GTSNPN and CDR2 SVGIG (reference sequence). The CDR3 has 15 amino acids. The germline V and J ends were trimmed by 0 bases and 2 bases, with 8 bases remaining between them. Researchers gathered lesional scalp punch biopsies and peripheral blood from patients with alopecia areata. It was cDNA, reverse transcribed from extracted RNA, that served as the sequencing template. Libraries were prepared by immunoSEQ multiplex PCR; TCRdb keeps only in-frame clonotypes and omits some of them. Found here are more than 110,000 clones, roughly 61% of them singletons; the top ten hold around 6.6%.

The chain combines TRBV30 with TRBJ2-6; D unresolved. This specimen was CD4+ T cells sorted from blood, taken at week 0. This TCR was recovered from a human donor with alopecia areata. Here the CDR3 DNA reads TGTGCCTGGAGTGTAGGAACGGCTGGGGCCAACGTCCTGACTTTC. Its protein product is CAWSVGTAGANVLTF. Together with reference TRBV30 and TRBJ2-6, the CDR3 gives the full variable domain: SQTIHQWPATLVQPVGSPLSLECTVEGTSNPNLYWYRQAAGRGLQLLFYSVGIGQISSEVPQNLSASRPQDRQFILSSKKLLLSDSGFYLCAWSVGTAGANVLTFGAGSRLTVL.